One sample yielded the 4 T cell receptor beta chains listed below, sequenced in a study of shared clonotypes between healthy human individuals. Libraries were prepared by immunoSEQ multiplex PCR; TCRdb keeps only in-frame clonotypes and omits some of them. Among around 1,900,000 clones listed, just over 90% were seen once. CD45RO-negative, CCR7-selected cells formed the naive CD8 fraction, which excluded terminally differentiated effector memory CD45RA+ cells. The sequenced sample consisted of naive CD8+ T cells from PBMCs. Source of these receptors: a man younger than 35 in good health. Some clones in this sample may be carry-over from other donors' samples.

The chain recombines TRBV13 with TRBJ2-2; D possibly corresponds to TRBD1 (6 bases). The V gene's germline CDR1 is PRHDT and CDR2 FYEKMQ (reference sequence). The CDR3 loop spans 16 amino acids. With 5 bases removed from V and 5 bases from J, the gap between germline ends came to 18 bases. The CDR3 region has the DNA TGTGCCAGCAGCCCCCGGGTCCAGGGGCAAACCGGGGAGCTGTTTTTT. Encoded protein: CASSPRVQGQTGELFF.

The V and J genes are TRBV6-1 and TRBJ2-7, with 7 bases fitting TRBD2. Germline V lookup: CDR1 MNHNS, CDR2 SASEGT. The trim removed 1 base at V and 3 bases at J, leaving 9 bases unmatched. CDR3 length: 16 residues. CDR3 coding DNA: TGTGCCAGCAGTGAAGAGTCTAGCGGCCGTAGCTACGAGCAGTACTTC. This translates into CASSEESSGRSYEQYF.

V is TRBV5-6 and J is TRBJ2-1; the D gene is possibly TRBD1 (6 bases). V lost 1 base to trimming and J lost 4 bases, with 9 bases between them. The CDR3 totals 14 residues. Germline V CDR1 and CDR2: SGHDT, YYEEEE. The CDR3 region has the DNA TGTGCCAGCAGCTTGCCTACAGGGTACAATGAGCAGTTCTTC. Translated: CASSLPTGYNEQFF.

This sequence joins TRBV6-6 and TRBJ2-7; D might be TRBD1 (6 bases). The CDR3 has 12 amino acids. The germline V gene encodes CDR1 MNHNY and CDR2 SVGAGI (reference sequence). Between the trimmed V and J ends, which lost 2 bases and 4 bases, there was a span of 6 bases. CDR3 residues: CASSYGQYEQYF. As DNA, the CDR3 is TGTGCCAGCAGTTACGGACAGTACGAGCAGTACTTC.